This T cell receptor (beta chain) was sequenced in a study of blood T cells in healthy people across ages. General study findings and limits: Observed TCR beta diversity per million T cells went down as age went up. This fall followed a roughly linear course with age.

The V end lost 5 bases, the J end lost 5 bases, and 18 bases lay between the germline ends. The V gene's germline CDR1 is MGHDK and CDR2 SYGVNS. This CDR3 comprises 15 residues. About this clonotype itself: The antigen is undetermined.

For the second PCR, which ran for about 7 to 11 cycles, a sample-barcoded 5' primer and a J-beta primer mix were used. One entry per CDR3 protein, called by TCRdb with MiXCR from the 5' RACE reads. Of around 600,000 distinct CDR3 sequences listed, less than 60% are singletons. The sequenced material came from blood. The receptor comes from an elderly man in good health. The V call is TRBV25-1, the J call TRBJ1-1, with a tentative D call TRBD1 (5 bases). The CDR3 DNA reads TGTGCCAGCAGTTATCCCCCGGGACTTCGAACTGAAGCTTTCTTT. Amino acid sequence: CASSYPPGLRTEAFF.